This TCR beta chain was recorded in a study of Tregs in tolerant kidney transplant recipients. Remarks on this clone: As yet, its antigen is unknown. One end of the junction fails to match germline, which may point to a read error.

Assay used: immunoSEQ multiplex PCR; TCRdb lists only in-frame clones, some missing. The sample holds about 69,000 clones, 70% to 90% seen once. Overall study results and limits: Tregs expanded with activated donor B cells seemed most donor-specific. The small number of patients limits these findings pending further validation. Tolerant patients' donor-specific Tregs expanded beyond overall Tregs, suggesting antigen-driven growth.

The germline CDR1 and CDR2 sequences are SGHDT and YYEEEE. The length of the CDR3 is 15 residues. CD4+CD25+CD127- Tregs, CD4+CD25- non-Tregs, CD4 and CD8 cells were sorted. Sequences were derived from CD4+ T cells from blood, sampled before the transplant. V and J are TRBV5-6 and TRBJ2-3, with a tentative D call TRBD1 (5 bases). The receptor's source is a human donor who received a combined kidney and bone marrow transplant. The chain's CDR3 is CASSLAGIATGTQYF. In DNA, the CDR3 is TGTGCCAGCAGCTTGGCAGGGATCGCCACAGGTACGCAGTATTTT.